This TCR beta chain was recorded in a study of OX40 agonist ivuxolimab in advanced cancers. Study summary: Three patients, one with hepatocellular carcinoma and two with cutaneous melanoma, responded partially. The study, taken as a whole, reports: Near-lowest levels of clonal expansion characterized partial responders at 0.1-3.0 mg/kg.

Notes on this clone: No antigen is known for it.

The repertoire was sequenced with immunoSEQ multiplex PCR; TCRdb's copy has only in-frame clones and lacks some. The sample yields 10,000 to 15,000 clones, around 74% seen once. This CDR3 spans 15 amino acids. CDR1 SGHRS and CDR2 YFSETQ come from the germline V gene. With 4 bases removed from V and 0 bases from J, the gap between germline ends came to 14 bases. This TCR was recovered from an adult with an advanced solid tumor such as melanoma, head and neck, liver or kidney cancer. The chain joins TRBV5-1 to TRBJ2-7, with D possibly TRBD2 on 6 matching bases. The specimen was CD4+ or CD8+ T cells sorted from blood, collected in a trial of the OX40 agonist ivuxolimab. The CDR3 protein is CASSVGLADSYEQYF. The CDR3 region has the DNA TGCGCCAGCAGCGTTGGGTTAGCGGACTCCTACGAGCAGTACTTC.